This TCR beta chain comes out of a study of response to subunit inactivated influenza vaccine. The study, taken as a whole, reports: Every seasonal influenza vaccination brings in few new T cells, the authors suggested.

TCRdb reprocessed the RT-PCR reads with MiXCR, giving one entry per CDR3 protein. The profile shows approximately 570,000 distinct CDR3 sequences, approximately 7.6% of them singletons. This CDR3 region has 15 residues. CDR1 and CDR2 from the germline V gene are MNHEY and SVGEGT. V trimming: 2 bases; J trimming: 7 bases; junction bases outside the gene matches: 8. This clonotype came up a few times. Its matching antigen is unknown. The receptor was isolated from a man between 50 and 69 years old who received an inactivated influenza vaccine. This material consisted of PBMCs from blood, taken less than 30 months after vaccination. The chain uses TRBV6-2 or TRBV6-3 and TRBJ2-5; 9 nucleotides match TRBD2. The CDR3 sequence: CASSYSPSGIVTQYF. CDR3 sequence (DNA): TGTGCCAGCAGTTACAGTCCTAGCGGGATCGTGACCCAGTACTTC.